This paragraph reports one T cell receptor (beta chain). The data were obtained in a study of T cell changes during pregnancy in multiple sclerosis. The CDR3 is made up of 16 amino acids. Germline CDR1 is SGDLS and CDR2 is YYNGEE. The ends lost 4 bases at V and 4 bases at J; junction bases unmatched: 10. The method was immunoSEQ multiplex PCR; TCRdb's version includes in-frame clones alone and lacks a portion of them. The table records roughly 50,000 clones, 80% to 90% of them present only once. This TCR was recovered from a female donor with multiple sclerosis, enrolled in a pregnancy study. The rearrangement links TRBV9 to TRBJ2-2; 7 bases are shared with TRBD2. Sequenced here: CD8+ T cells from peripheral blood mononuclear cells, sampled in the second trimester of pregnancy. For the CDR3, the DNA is TGTGCCAGCAGCCAGCCGGCGGGAGCGGGCACCGGGGAGCTGTTTTTT. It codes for CASSQPAGAGTGELFF.